Shown below are 32 T cell receptor beta chains from a single sample sequenced in a study of cytomegalovirus exposure and HLA in healthy donors (dated by TCRdb to about 2017). The receptor library was made with the immunoSEQ multiplex PCR assay. For the multiplex PCR, a mixture combining 60 forward primers for TCR Vbeta segments and 13 reverse primers for TCR Jbeta segments was used. TCRdb retrieved this table from immuneACCESS and kept in-frame rearrangements only. Not all clones are present; in checked studies, unresolved V genes account for under half, and no reason is known for the remainder. In all, the sample holds about 160,000 clones, and 71% of those were seen once. The ten largest account for approximately 2.5% of the sample. The source material was PBMCs. The source of these receptors is a woman aged 25 to 45 in good health and CMV-seronegative.

This clone came up a few times. V usage is TRBV27 and J usage is TRBJ2-3; TRBD1 agrees at 10 bases. CDR1 and CDR2 (germline): MNHEY, SMNVEV (reference sequence). The CDR3 sequence is 16 residues long. With 5 bases clipped from V and 3 bases from J, the junction kept 8 bases outside the gene matches. The CDR3: CASSDGTGDWTDTQYF. For the CDR3, the DNA is TGTGCCAGCAGTGATGGGACAGGGGATTGGACAGATACGCAGTATTTT.

The gene calls are TRBV2 and TRBJ2-5; tentative D call: TRBD1 (5 bases). This CDR3 has 13 amino acids. Trimming stripped 10 bases from V and 5 bases from J, with 17 bases between. CDR1 is SNHLY and CDR2 is FYNNEI in the germline V gene. CDR3 in DNA: TGTGCCAAGGCCCGTGGGGCAGGGGAGACCCAGTACTTC. Translating gives CAKARGAGETQYF.

A note on this clone: Other DNA sequences in this specimen translate into the identical CDR3. The V and J genes are TRBV7-9 and TRBJ2-5; D is perhaps TRBD1 (6 bases). Germline CDR1 is SEHNR and CDR2 is FQNEAQ (reference sequence). V lost 1 base and J lost 5, with 8 bases in between. This CDR3 has 13 amino acids. The CDR3 nucleotides read TGTGCCAGCAGCTTAGTTGGGGGCGAGACCCAGTACTTC. Protein: CASSLVGGETQYF.

The rearrangement links TRBV29-1 to TRBJ2-1; D may be TRBD2 (6 bases). Trimming took 7 bases from V and 8 from J, leaving 18 bases between them. The CDR3 is 13 residues long. CDR1 and CDR2 from the germline V gene are SQVTM and ANQGSEA. CDR3 loop: CSASGGSEDEQFF. CDR3 sequence (DNA): TGCAGCGCCTCTGGGGGGAGCGAGGATGAGCAGTTCTTC.

The V and J genes are TRBV5-1 and TRBJ2-7; 7 nucleotides align to TRBD1. Germline values: CDR1 SGHRS, CDR2 YFSETQ. The CDR3 extends over 16 amino acids. Trimming cost V 3 bases and J 7 bases; bases outside gene matches: 16. DNA of the CDR3: TGCGCCAGCAGCTCAAGCGGAAGGGGGCGTGAGGAAGAGCAGTACTTC. It specifies CASSSSGRGREEEQYF. The full variable domain, in which reference TRBV5-1 and TRBJ2-7 provide the parts outside the CDR3, is KAGVTQTPRYLIKTRGQQVTLSCSPISGHRSVSWYQQTPGQGLQFLFEYFSETQRNKGNFPGRFSGRQFSNSRSEMNVSTLELGDSALYLCASSSSGRGREEEQYFGPGTRLTVT.

This rearrangement joins TRBV27 to TRBJ2-1; a possible D gene is TRBD1 (6 bases). Per germline, CDR1 MNHEY and CDR2 SMNVEV (reference sequence). Trimming stripped 3 bases from V and 8 bases from J, with 11 bases between. The CDR3 is 13 amino acids. CDR3 nucleotides: TGTGCCAGCAGTTTTGGGACACTCCATGAGCAGTTCTTC. It is translated as CASSFGTLHEQFF.

The chain links TRBV28 to TRBJ1-5, with D possibly being TRBD1 (5 bases). The V end lost 6 bases, the J end lost 5 bases, and 14 bases lay between the germline ends. This CDR3 has 14 residues. Germline lookup yields CDR1 MDHEN and CDR2 SYDVKM. The CDR3 coding sequence is TGTGCCAGCAGCAGGGTACGAGCTGATCAGCCCCAGCATTTT. This encodes CASSRVRADQPQHF.

This chain links TRBV4-3 with TRBJ1-1, with D uncertain. The germline CDR1 and CDR2 sequences are LGHNA and YSLEER. The CDR3 has 16 amino acids. The V and J ends lost 2 bases and 1 base respectively, with 14 bases between them. The CDR3: CASSQNSKSPNTEAFF. In nucleotides, the CDR3 is TGCGCCAGCAGCCAAAATAGCAAATCCCCGAACACTGAAGCTTTCTTT.

The CDR3 DNA sequence: TGTGCCTGGAGTCGAGGGAGGAATCAGCCCCAGCATTTT. Translating gives CAWSRGRNQPQHF. The V call is TRBV30, the J call TRBJ1-5; D is unclear. Looked up from germline, CDR1 is GTSNPN and CDR2 is SVGIG (reference sequence). The CDR3 has 13 residues. V was shortened by 2 bases and J by 4 bases, with 9 bases between the two germline ends.

This clone was observed a few times. The rearrangement links TRBV25-1 to TRBJ1-1; TRBD1 aligns across 7 bases. The CDR3 contains 15 residues. Germline values: CDR1 MGHDK, CDR2 SYGVNS. Trimming at V came to 4 bases and at J to 0 bases, leaving 5 bases not matched to a gene. The CDR3, as DNA: TGTGCCAGCAGTGTTAGGGACAGCCTGAACACTGAAGCTTTCTTT. Translated, it gives CASSVRDSLNTEAFF.

This clone was observed a single time. This CDR3 reads CASSAAGTAEKLFF. CDR3 DNA sequence: TGTGCCAGCAGTGCCGCTGGGACAGCTGAAAAACTGTTTTTT. The chain combines TRBV2 with TRBJ1-4, with 7 bases matching TRBD1. Germline loops: CDR1 SNHLY, CDR2 FYNNEI. The CDR3 totals 14 residues. V shed 4 bases and J 7 bases; nucleotides not matched to a gene: 6.

The chain has TRBV5-6 and TRBJ2-1; 7 bases line up with TRBD1. Germline V lookup: CDR1 SGHDT, CDR2 YYEEEE. CDR3 length equals 15 residues. Trimming took 1 base from V and 3 from J; bases not matched to a gene: 4. CDR3 DNA sequence: TGTGCCAGCAGCTTGTTTACAGGGGACTACAATGAGCAGTTCTTC. This gives the protein CASSLFTGDYNEQFF.

The chain is built from TRBV7-2 and TRBJ1-2; the D is unclear. The CDR3 totals 14 residues. V was clipped by 3 bases and J by 5 bases, with 13 bases between them. Germline V CDR1 and CDR2: SGHTA, FQGNSA. CDR3 loop: CASSFPRGMYGYTF. CDR3 sequence (DNA): TGTGCCAGCAGCTTCCCGCGCGGGATGTATGGCTACACCTTC.

This sequence joins TRBV28 and TRBJ1-1; D unresolved. Looked up from germline, CDR1 is MDHEN and CDR2 is SYDVKM. Trimming removed 6 bases at V and 3 bases at J, with 11 bases between. This CDR3 spans 13 amino acids. The chain's CDR3 is CASSANSDTEAFF. In nucleotides, the CDR3 is TGTGCCAGCAGCGCAAACTCGGACACTGAAGCTTTCTTT. The variable domain in full, completed from reference TRBV28 and TRBJ1-1, reads DVKVTQSSRYLVKRTGEKVFLECVQDMDHENMFWYRQDPGLGLRLIYFSYDVKMKEKGDIPEGYSVSREKKERFSLILESASTNQTSMYLCASSANSDTEAFFGQGTRLTVV.

This chain links TRBV28 with TRBJ1-5; maybe TRBD1 (5 bases). Germline V gene sequence: CDR1 MDHEN, CDR2 SYDVKM. V lost 6 bases and J lost 4, with 16 bases in between. The CDR3 is made up of 15 amino acids. CDR3 in DNA: TGTGCCAGCAGGGTGGGGCTGGGATTGAATCAGCCCCAGCATTTT. It translates to CASRVGLGLNQPQHF.

The chain has TRBV10-3 and TRBJ2-7; D might be TRBD2 (5 bases). In germline, CDR1 is ENHRY, CDR2 SYGVKD. Trimming stripped 4 bases from V and 2 bases from J, with 12 bases between. This CDR3 is built from 14 residues. The CDR3 loop reads CAISAGNSTYEQYF. CDR3 bases: TGTGCCATCAGTGCCGGGAACAGCACCTACGAGCAGTACTTC.

The V call is TRBV6-5, the J call TRBJ1-1; 7 positions agree with TRBD1. Germline-derived CDR1 and CDR2 are MNHEY and SVGAGI. V shed 4 bases and J 7 bases; nucleotides not matched to a gene: 3. This CDR3 has 12 amino acids. The CDR3 is CASSFTGVEAFF. In DNA, the CDR3 is TGTGCCAGCAGTTTCACAGGGGTTGAAGCTTTCTTT.

V usage is TRBV7-2 and J usage is TRBJ1-1; D is ambiguous. The ends were cut back, 1 base at V and 12 bases at J, with 15 bases in the middle. This CDR3 is 13 amino acids long. In germline, CDR1 is SGHTA, CDR2 FQGNSA. In nucleotides, the CDR3 is TGTGCCAGCAGCTTAGGGGCGGGGTCGCTAACTTTCTTT. Its protein is CASSLGAGSLTFF.

The count of this clone is one. The CDR3 DNA reads TGCGCCAGCAGCCGCGGAGGGCTGGAATTGGATGAGCAGTTCTTC. Amino acid sequence: CASSRGGLELDEQFF. The V and J genes are TRBV5-1 and TRBJ2-1, with D perhaps TRBD2 (6 bases). The CDR3 sequence is 15 residues long. Germline CDR1 SGHRS, CDR2 YFSETQ. Trimming removed 4 bases at V and 8 bases at J, with 19 bases between.

About this clone itself: The junction and the germline gene differ at one end; a read error may be behind it. CDR3 DNA: TGTGCCAGCAGATACGGGACTAGCGGGGTAACGAACACCGGGGAGCTGCTTTTT. As protein: CASRYGTSGVTNTGELLF. The chain has TRBV2 and TRBJ2-2; TRBD2 agrees at 13 bases. This CDR3 spans 18 amino acids. The germline V gene encodes CDR1 SNHLY and CDR2 FYNNEI.

The V gene is TRBV4-3, the J gene TRBJ2-1, with D maybe TRBD1 (5 bases). The CDR3 consists of 19 residues. The V and J ends lost 0 bases and 0 bases respectively, with 18 bases between them. CDR1 is LGHNA and CDR2 is YSLEER in the germline V gene. CDR3 DNA sequence: TGCGCCAGCAGCCAAGATCGAACCCTTGGACACTTCTCCTACAATGAGCAGTTCTTC. Its protein product is CASSQDRTLGHFSYNEQFF.

There are a few counts of this clone. The DNA for the CDR3 is TGTGCCATCACCTCAGATACGCAGTATTTT. Translation: CAITSDTQYF. The gene calls are TRBV10-3 and TRBJ2-3; D is uncertain. The CDR3 has 10 residues. Trimming shortened V by 7 bases and J by 4 bases, and 3 bases separated the two germline ends. CDR1 is ENHRY, CDR2 SYGVKD, per germline.

The CDR3 loop reads CASSEPAGTGARELFF. CDR3 DNA sequence: TGCGCCAGCAGTGAGCCGGCGGGGACAGGGGCGAGGGAGCTGTTTTTT. The chain has TRBV10-1 and TRBJ2-2; 10 bases map to TRBD1. Germline loops: CDR1 WNHNN, CDR2 SYGVQD (reference sequence). This CDR3 has 16 residues. V lost 2 bases to trimming and J lost 9 bases; unmatched junction nucleotides: 9.

The chain employs TRBV6-5 and TRBJ2-3, with D possibly matching TRBD1 (7 bases). The CDR3 runs 15 residues. Germline V CDR1 and CDR2: MNHEY, SVGAGI. Trimming shortened V by 6 bases and J by 4 bases, and 17 bases separated the two germline ends. The CDR3 loop is CASSVGGQGADTQYF. Written as DNA, the CDR3 is TGTGCCAGCAGCGTCGGAGGGCAGGGGGCAGATACGCAGTATTTT.

This clone was recorded once. This chain links TRBV6-6 with TRBJ1-1, with TRBD1 identical over 8 bases. Germline CDR1 MNHNY, CDR2 SVGAGI (reference sequence). The CDR3 contains 16 residues. J lost 1 base, V lost 4 bases, and 8 bases had no gene match. The CDR3 nucleotides are TGTGCCAGCAGTTGGGGACAGGTGAGGGAGAACACTGAAGCTTTCTTT. The encoded protein is CASSWGQVRENTEAFF.

The V and J genes are TRBV5-1 and TRBJ2-1, with a tentative D call TRBD2 (6 bases). Germline V gene lookup returns CDR1 SGHRS and CDR2 YFSETQ. The germline V and J ends were trimmed by 0 bases and 5 bases, with 12 bases remaining between them. The CDR3 is made up of 15 amino acids. The DNA of the CDR3 is TGCGCCAGCAGCTTGGAAGGCGGGGCGCACAATGAGCAGTTCTTC. Amino acids: CASSLEGGAHNEQFF.

CDR3 residues: CASSPGTRDYEQYF. CDR3 DNA sequence: TGCGCCAGCAGCCCCGGGACACGAGACTACGAGCAGTACTTC. The chain has TRBV4-3 and TRBJ2-7; D may be TRBD1 (6 bases). V was trimmed by 4 bases and J by 3 bases, leaving 13 bases between them. Germline-derived CDR1 and CDR2 are LGHNA and YSLEER. The CDR3 loop spans 14 amino acids.

The genes are TRBV29-1 and TRBJ2-7; 8 bases align to TRBD2. This CDR3 has 12 residues. The germline V gene has CDR1 SQVTM and CDR2 ANQGSEA. The V gene end was trimmed by 6 bases and the J gene end by 3 bases; junction bases not matched to a gene: 4. The CDR3 DNA follows: TGCAGCGTAGTTGCGGGAGGCTACGAGCAGTACTTC. It specifies CSVVAGGYEQYF.

This clone occurred a few times. The CDR3 DNA reads as TGTGCCACCCTAGAGAATAGCGGGTTGAACACCGGGGAGCTGTTTTTT. Its protein product is CATLENSGLNTGELFF. The chain employs TRBV13 and TRBJ2-2; 7 positions agree with TRBD2. Germline values: CDR1 PRHDT, CDR2 FYEKMQ (reference sequence). The J segment lost 1 base and the V segment lost 10 bases, leaving 12 bases of the junction unmatched. The CDR3 loop spans 16 amino acids.

DNA for the CDR3: TGTGCCATCCAAGGGGTGGCAGCACCACGCCGCGAGCAGTACTTC. Translated: CAIQGVAAPRREQYF. The chain joins TRBV10-3 to TRBJ2-7; possible D gene TRBD1, 5 bases. Germline-derived CDR1 and CDR2 are ENHRY and SYGVKD. This CDR3 is 15 amino acids long. The V end lost 8 bases, the J end lost 6 bases, and 23 bases lay between the germline ends.

The J gene is TRBJ2-7, the V gene TRBV4-1, with D hard to call. Trimming pared 0 bases from V and 3 bases from J, leaving 12 bases between. Germline V gives CDR1 MGHRA, CDR2 YSYEKL. This CDR3 spans 15 amino acids. This CDR3 is CASSQDRVSGYEQYF. CDR3 nucleotide sequence: TGCGCCAGCAGCCAAGATCGGGTCTCCGGCTACGAGCAGTACTTC.

This clone has more than one count but fewer than ten. In DNA, the CDR3 is TGTGCCAGCAGTTCTGGGCTAGCGGGGGATGGGCCCGGGGAGCTGTTTTTT. Translated: CASSSGLAGDGPGELFF. The chain couples TRBV5-4 to TRBJ2-2; 10 bases are a match to TRBD2. The CDR3 contains 17 residues. From germline, CDR1 is SGHNT and CDR2 YYREEE (reference sequence). The J segment lost 6 bases and the V segment lost 5 bases, leaving 13 bases of the junction unmatched.